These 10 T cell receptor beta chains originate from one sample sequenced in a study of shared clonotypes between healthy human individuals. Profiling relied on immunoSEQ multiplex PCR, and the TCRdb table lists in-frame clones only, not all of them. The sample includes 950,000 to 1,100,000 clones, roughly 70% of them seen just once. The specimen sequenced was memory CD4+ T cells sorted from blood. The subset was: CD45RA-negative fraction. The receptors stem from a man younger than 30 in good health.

The CDR3 coding sequence is TGTGCCAGCAGTTATCCTGAAAGAAACACTGAAGCTTTCTTT. Protein: CASSYPERNTEAFF. The chain is built from TRBV6-6 and TRBJ1-1; no clear D gene. V lost 3 bases, J lost 2 bases, and 10 bases lay in between. This CDR3 is built from 14 residues. CDR1 is MNHNY and CDR2 is SVGAGI in the germline V gene (reference sequence).

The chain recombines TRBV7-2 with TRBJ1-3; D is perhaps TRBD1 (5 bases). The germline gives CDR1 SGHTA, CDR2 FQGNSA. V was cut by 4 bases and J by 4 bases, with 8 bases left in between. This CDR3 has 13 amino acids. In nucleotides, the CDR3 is TGTGCCAGCAGCTCGGGGGTCGGAAACACCATATATTTT. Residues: CASSSGVGNTIYF.

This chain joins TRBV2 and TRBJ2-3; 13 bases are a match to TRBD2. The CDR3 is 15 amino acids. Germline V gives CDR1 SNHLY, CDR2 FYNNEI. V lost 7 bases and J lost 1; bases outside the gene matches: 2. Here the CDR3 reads CASTGLAGGTDTQYF. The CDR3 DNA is TGTGCCAGCACCGGACTAGCGGGGGGCACAGATACGCAGTATTTT. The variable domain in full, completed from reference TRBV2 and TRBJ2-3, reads EPEVTQTPSHQVTQMGQEVILRCVPISNHLYFYWYRQILGQKVEFLVSFYNNEISEKSEIFDDQFSVERPDGSNFTLKIRSTKLEDSAMYFCASTGLAGGTDTQYFGPGTRLTVL.

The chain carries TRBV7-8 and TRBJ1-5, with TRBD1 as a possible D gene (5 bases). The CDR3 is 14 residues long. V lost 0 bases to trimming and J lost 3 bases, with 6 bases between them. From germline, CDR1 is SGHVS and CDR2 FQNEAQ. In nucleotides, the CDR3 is TGTGCCAGCAGCTTAGCAGGGGTCAATCAGCCCCAGCATTTT. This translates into CASSLAGVNQPQHF.

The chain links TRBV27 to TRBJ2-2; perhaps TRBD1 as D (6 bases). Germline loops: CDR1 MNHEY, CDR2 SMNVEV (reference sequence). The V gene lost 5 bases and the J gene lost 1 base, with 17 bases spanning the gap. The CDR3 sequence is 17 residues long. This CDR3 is CASSTADRLMNTGELFF. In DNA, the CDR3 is TGTGCCAGCAGTACCGCCGACAGGCTGATGAACACCGGGGAGCTGTTTTTT.

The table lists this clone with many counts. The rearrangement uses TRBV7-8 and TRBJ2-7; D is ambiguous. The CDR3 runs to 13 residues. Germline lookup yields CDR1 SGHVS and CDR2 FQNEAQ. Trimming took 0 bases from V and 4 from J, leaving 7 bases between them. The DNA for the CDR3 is TGTGCCAGCAGCTTAGCGCTCTCGTACGAGCAGTACTTC. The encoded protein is CASSLALSYEQYF. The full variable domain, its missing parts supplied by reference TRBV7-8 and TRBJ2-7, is GAGVSQSPRYKVAKRGQDVALRCDPISGHVSLFWYQQALGQGPEFLTYFQNEAQLDKSGLPSDRFFAERPEGSVSTLKIQRTQQEDSAVYLCASSLALSYEQYFGPGTRLTVT.

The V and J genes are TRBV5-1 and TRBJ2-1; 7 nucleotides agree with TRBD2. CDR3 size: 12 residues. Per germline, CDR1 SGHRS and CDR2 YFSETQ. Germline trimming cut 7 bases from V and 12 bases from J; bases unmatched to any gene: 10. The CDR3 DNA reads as TGCGCCAGCCGTAGCGGGTCGGCCATGCAGTTCTTC. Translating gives CASRSGSAMQFF.

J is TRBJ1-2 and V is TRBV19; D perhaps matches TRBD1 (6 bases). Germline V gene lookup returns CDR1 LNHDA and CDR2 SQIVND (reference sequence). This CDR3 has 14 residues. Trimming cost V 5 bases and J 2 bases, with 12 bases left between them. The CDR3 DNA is TGTGCCAGTAGTTCCGGACAGCGAAACTATGGCTACACCTTC. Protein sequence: CASSSGQRNYGYTF.

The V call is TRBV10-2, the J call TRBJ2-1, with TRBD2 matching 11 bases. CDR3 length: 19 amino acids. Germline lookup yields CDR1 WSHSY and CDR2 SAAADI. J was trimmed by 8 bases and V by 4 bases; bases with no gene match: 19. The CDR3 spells CASSGSGTSGDPIRDEQFF. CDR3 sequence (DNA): TGCGCCAGCAGTGGATCCGGGACTAGCGGCGACCCAATCAGGGATGAGCAGTTCTTC.

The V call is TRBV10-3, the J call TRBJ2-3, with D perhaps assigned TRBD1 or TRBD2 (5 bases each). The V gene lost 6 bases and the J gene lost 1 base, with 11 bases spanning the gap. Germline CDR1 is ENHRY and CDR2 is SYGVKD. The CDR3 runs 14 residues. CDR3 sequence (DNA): TGTGCCATCAGGATTGAGGGACGCACAGATACGCAGTATTTT. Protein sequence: CAIRIEGRTDTQYF.